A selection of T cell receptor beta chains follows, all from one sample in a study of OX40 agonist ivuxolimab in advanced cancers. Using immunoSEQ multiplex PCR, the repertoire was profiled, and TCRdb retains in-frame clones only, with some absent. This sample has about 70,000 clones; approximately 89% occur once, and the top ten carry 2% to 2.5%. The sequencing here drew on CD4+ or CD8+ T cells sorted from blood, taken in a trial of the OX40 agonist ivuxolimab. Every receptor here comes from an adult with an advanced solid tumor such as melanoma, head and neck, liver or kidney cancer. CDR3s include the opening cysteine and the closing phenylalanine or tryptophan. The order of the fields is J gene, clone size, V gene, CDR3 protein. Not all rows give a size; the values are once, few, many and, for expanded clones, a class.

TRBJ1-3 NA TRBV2 CASSEQPRRHSSGNTIYF
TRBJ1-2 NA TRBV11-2 CASSYGRGGYTF
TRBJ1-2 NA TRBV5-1 CASSLLGDSVGYTF
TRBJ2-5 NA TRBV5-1 CASSSDTVYQETQYF
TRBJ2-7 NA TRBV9 CASSVGDSYYEQYF
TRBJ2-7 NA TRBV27 CASSIRQAYEQYF
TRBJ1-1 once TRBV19 CASSIDQGRDENTEAFF
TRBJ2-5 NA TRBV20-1 CSARDGETQYF
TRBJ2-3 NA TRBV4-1 CASGLGLGGTSGDTQYF
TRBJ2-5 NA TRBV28 CASRGIRQGASETQYF
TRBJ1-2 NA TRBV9 CASSAIVNYGYTF
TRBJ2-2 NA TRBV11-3 CASNPPRGGELFF
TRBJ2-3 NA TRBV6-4 CASSFLSTDTQYF